The clone carrying this TCR beta chain is a singleton in its sample. This sample was taken from a study of OX40 agonist ivuxolimab in advanced cancers. Sequenced by immunoSEQ multiplex PCR; TCRdb stores in-frame clones only, minus some. This table holds 60,000 to 85,000 clones, about 87% found once. This CDR3 is 14 amino acids long. Trimming removed 10 bases at V and 0 bases at J, with 16 bases between. The germline V gene has CDR1 MDHEN and CDR2 SYDVKM. The sequence derives from an adult with an advanced solid tumor such as melanoma, head and neck, liver or kidney cancer. The sample here was CD4+ or CD8+ T cells sorted from blood, taken in a trial of the OX40 agonist ivuxolimab. The chain couples TRBV28 to TRBJ2-7; possibly TRBD2 for D (5 bases). In DNA, the CDR3 is TGTGCCACGGAGAGCGGTAAATTCTCCTACGAGCAGTACTTC. Translation gives CATESGKFSYEQYF. The full variable domain, with the rest looked up from reference TRBV28 and TRBJ2-7, is DVKVTQSSRYLVKRTGEKVFLECVQDMDHENMFWYRQDPGLGLRLIYFSYDVKMKEKGDIPEGYSVSREKKERFSLILESASTNQTSMYLCATESGKFSYEQYFGPGTRLTVT.